The 6 T cell receptor beta chains listed next were all sequenced from one sample in a study of T cell changes during pregnancy in multiple sclerosis. Generated by immunoSEQ multiplex PCR, the TCRdb table keeps only in-frame clones and is missing some. The sample yields tens of thousands of clones, about 90% seen once. The sequences come from CD4+ T cells from peripheral blood mononuclear cells, collected in the third trimester of pregnancy. These receptors all come from a female donor with multiple sclerosis, enrolled in a pregnancy study.

The chain links TRBV19 to TRBJ2-3, with D possibly TRBD2 on 7 matching bases. The CDR3 is 15 residues long. Per the germline V gene, CDR1 is LNHDA and CDR2 is SQIVND (reference sequence). Trimming removed 5 bases at V and 3 bases at J, with 15 bases between. CDR3 sequence (DNA): TGTGCCAGTAGTTGGGTGGGAGGGGGGACAGATACGCAGTATTTT. This translates into CASSWVGGGTDTQYF.

This clone has just one count. The chain recombines TRBV6-1 with TRBJ1-4; 7 nucleotides line up with TRBD1. Looked up from germline, CDR1 is MNHNS and CDR2 is SASEGT. The V gene end was trimmed by 2 bases and the J gene end by 3 bases; junction bases not matched to a gene: 6. There are 16 residues in the CDR3. The CDR3 bases are TGTGCCAGCAGTGAATGGCGGGGACAGTCTAATGAAAAACTGTTTTTT. Residues: CASSEWRGQSNEKLFF.

The chain couples TRBV19 to TRBJ2-7; TRBD1 agrees at 11 bases. Trimming took 5 bases from V and 2 from J; bases not matched to a gene: 5. Per germline, CDR1 LNHDA and CDR2 SQIVND (reference sequence). This CDR3 comprises 15 residues. CDR3 in amino acids: CASSFGQGAPYEQYF. As DNA, the CDR3 is TGTGCCAGTAGTTTCGGACAGGGGGCCCCCTACGAGCAGTACTTC.

This chain connects TRBV2 to TRBJ2-1; D is uncertain. CDR1 and CDR2 from the germline V gene are SNHLY and FYNNEI. The CDR3 sequence is 13 residues long. V was shortened by 4 bases and J by 1 base, with 5 bases between the two germline ends. The CDR3 nucleotides read TGTGCCAGCAGTGCCAGGTCCTACAATGAGCAGTTCTTC. It translates to CASSARSYNEQFF.

This chain connects TRBV28 to TRBJ2-5, with a possible D match to TRBD1 (5 bases). This CDR3 is built from 13 residues. Per germline, CDR1 MDHEN and CDR2 SYDVKM. With 3 bases removed from V and 2 bases from J, the gap between germline ends came to 7 bases. The CDR3 is CASSLTVQETQYF. The CDR3 DNA follows: TGTGCCAGCAGTTTGACAGTGCAAGAGACCCAGTACTTC. The entire variable domain, with the rest obtained from reference TRBV28 and TRBJ2-5, is as follows: DVKVTQSSRYLVKRTGEKVFLECVQDMDHENMFWYRQDPGLGLRLIYFSYDVKMKEKGDIPEGYSVSREKKERFSLILESASTNQTSMYLCASSLTVQETQYFGPGTRLLVL.

The J gene is TRBJ2-1, the V gene TRBV7-9; the match to TRBD2 covers 12 bases. V lost 3 bases to trimming and J lost 4 bases; unmatched junction nucleotides: 7. Germline CDR1 SEHNR, CDR2 FQNEAQ (reference sequence). The CDR3 totals 17 residues. This CDR3 is CASSLGLAGLRYNEQFF. DNA of the CDR3: TGTGCCAGCAGCTTGGGACTAGCGGGTTTGAGGTACAATGAGCAGTTCTTC. The complete variable domain, with remaining parts taken from reference TRBV7-9 and TRBJ2-1, reads DTGVSQNPRHKITKRGQNVTFRCDPISEHNRLYWYRQTLGQGPEFLTYFQNEAQLEKSRLLSDRFSAERPKGSFSTLEIQRTEQGDSAMYLCASSLGLAGLRYNEQFFGPGTRLTVL.